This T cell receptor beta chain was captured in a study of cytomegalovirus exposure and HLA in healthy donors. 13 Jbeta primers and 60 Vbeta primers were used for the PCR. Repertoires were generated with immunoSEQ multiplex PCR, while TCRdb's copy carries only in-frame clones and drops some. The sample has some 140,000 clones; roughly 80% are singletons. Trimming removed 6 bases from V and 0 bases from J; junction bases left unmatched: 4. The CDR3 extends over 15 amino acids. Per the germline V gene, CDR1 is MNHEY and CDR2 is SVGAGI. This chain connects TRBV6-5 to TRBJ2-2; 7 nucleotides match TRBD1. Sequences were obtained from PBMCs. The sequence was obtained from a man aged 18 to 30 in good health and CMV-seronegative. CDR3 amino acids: CASSYGQANTGELFF. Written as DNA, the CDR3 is TGTGCCAGCAGCTACGGACAGGCGAACACCGGGGAGCTGTTTTTT.